Listed here are 23 T cell receptor beta chains from one sample, sequenced in a study of stem cell transplantation in POMP-related autoinflammatory disease. Some clones are missing from TCRdb's copy, which holds only in-frame ones; the method was immunoSEQ multiplex PCR. The sample gives thousands of clones, 88% of which show up once; roughly 13% is in the top ten. The input for sequencing was CD8+ T cells from PBMCs, taken after stem cell transplantation. All receptors come from a human patient with POMP-related autoinflammation and immune dysregulation (PRAID). The graft donor may have contributed some T cells.

This clone has a single count. CDR3 in DNA: TGCAGTGCTAGTTTCGTCCGGACTAGCGGGGGGGATTACGAGCAGTACGTC. Its translation: CSASFVRTSGGDYEQYV. The chain carries TRBV20-1 and TRBJ2-7; TRBD2 aligns across 15 bases. CDR3 length: 17 residues. After removal of 3 bases from V and 4 bases from J, the junction contained 10 bases not matched to a gene. CDR1 DFQATT and CDR2 SNEGSKA come from the germline V gene (reference sequence).

The V call is TRBV4-1, the J call TRBJ1-4; 10 nucleotides align to TRBD1. Trimming cost V 4 bases and J 11 bases; bases outside gene matches: 4. This CDR3 spans 13 amino acids. Germline CDR1 reads MGHRA; CDR2 reads YSYEKL. CDR3: CASSPGTGEKLFF. CDR3 DNA sequence: TGCGCCAGCAGCCCTGGGACAGGGGAGAAACTGTTTTTT.

The chain is built from TRBV7-9 and TRBJ1-2; 8 bases fit TRBD1. V trimming: 5 bases; J trimming: 10 bases; junction bases outside the gene matches: 3. The CDR3 totals 11 residues. Germline loops: CDR1 SEHNR, CDR2 FQNEAQ (reference sequence). The CDR3 loop reads CASSGDRTYTF. CDR3 bases: TGTGCCAGCAGCGGGGACAGGACCTACACCTTC.

The chain couples TRBV28 to TRBJ2-3; possible D gene TRBD1, 6 bases. CDR1 and CDR2 from the germline V gene are MDHEN and SYDVKM. The V end was cut by 2 bases, the J end by 0 bases, with 9 bases between. The CDR3 contains 15 residues. CDR3 amino acids: CASSLGDTSTDTQYF. For the CDR3, the DNA is TGTGCCAGCAGTTTAGGGGACACCAGCACAGATACGCAGTATTTT.

V usage is TRBV11-2 and J usage is TRBJ1-6; possible D gene TRBD1, 5 bases. The length of the CDR3 is 17 residues. V was trimmed by 0 bases and J by 2 bases, leaving 11 bases between them. CDR1 and CDR2 from the germline V gene are SGHAT and FQNNGV. The CDR3 loop is CASSLEVGGTYNSPLHF. The CDR3 DNA reads as TGTGCCAGCAGCTTAGAAGTTGGGGGGACCTATAATTCACCCCTCCACTTT.

The chain employs TRBV9 and TRBJ1-4; D gene ambiguous. The CDR3 totals 15 residues. Germline V gene lookup returns CDR1 SGDLS and CDR2 YYNGEE. Trimming took 4 bases from V and 0 from J, leaving 10 bases between them. The CDR3 loop reads CASSLSGATNEKLFF. The CDR3 bases are TGTGCCAGCAGCCTCTCAGGAGCAACTAATGAAAAACTGTTTTTT.

This clone came up once. This rearrangement joins TRBV3-1 (or the pseudogene TRBV3-2) to TRBJ2-7, with 8 bases that match TRBD2. The CDR3 spans 16 residues. V was clipped by 1 base and J by 4 bases; unmatched bases: 9. Germline assignment: CDR1 LGHDT and CDR2 YNNKEL (reference sequence). The chain's CDR3 is CASSQVYPSGPYEQYF. DNA of the CDR3: TGTGCCAGCAGCCAAGTTTATCCTAGCGGGCCATACGAGCAGTACTTC.

This chain uses TRBV28 with TRBJ1-6; TRBD1 matches 8 bases. CDR1 is MDHEN, CDR2 SYDVKM, per germline. Trimming removed 5 bases from V and 10 bases from J; junction bases left unmatched: 4. The CDR3 covers 13 residues. As DNA, the CDR3 is TGTGCCAGCAGTGCAGGGACAGGCTCACCCCTCCACTTT. It codes for CASSAGTGSPLHF.

The chain employs TRBV18 and TRBJ2-3; TRBD1 agrees at 7 bases. CDR1 is KGHSH, CDR2 LQKENI, per germline. This CDR3 region has 15 residues. V shed 0 bases and J 2 bases; nucleotides not matched to a gene: 2. CDR3 coding DNA: TGTGCCAGCTCACCACCGGGGACAGCCACAGATACGCAGTATTTT. It is translated as CASSPPGTATDTQYF.

This chain connects TRBV7-6 to TRBJ2-2, with 10 bases matching TRBD2. This CDR3 contains 16 residues. Germline lookup yields CDR1 SGHVS and CDR2 FNYEAQ. Losses at the gene ends were 1 base for V and 3 bases for J; bases not matched to a gene: 2. CDR3 in DNA: TGTGCCAGCAGCTTAGAAGCGGGAGGGGACACCGGGGAGCTGTTTTTT. Translating gives CASSLEAGGDTGELFF. The full variable domain, rest sourced from reference TRBV7-6 and TRBJ2-2, is GAGVSQSPRYKVTKRGQDVALRCDPISGHVSLYWYRQALGQGPEFLTYFNYEAQQDKSGLPNDRFSAERPEGSISTLTIQRTEQRDSAMYRCASSLEAGGDTGELFFGEGSRLTVL.

The rearrangement links TRBV25-1 to TRBJ2-1, with 7 nucleotides matching TRBD1. Germline CDR1 MGHDK, CDR2 SYGVNS. This CDR3 region has 14 residues. V dropped 6 bases and J dropped 5; count of bases not matched to a gene: 7. The CDR3 bases are TGTGCCAGCAGCTTGACAGGGTACGACAATGAGCAGTTCTTC. It codes for CASSLTGYDNEQFF.

V and J are TRBV11-2 and TRBJ1-5; 8 bases agree with TRBD1. Trimming cost V 5 bases and J 5 bases; bases outside gene matches: 8. This CDR3 spans 15 amino acids. Germline V gene sequence: CDR1 SGHAT, CDR2 FQNNGV. CDR3 bases: TGTGCCAGCAGCGAGGATACAGGGGGAGATCAGCCCCAGCATTTT. It encodes CASSEDTGGDQPQHF.

The chain recombines TRBV19 with TRBJ2-2; D is possibly TRBD1 or TRBD2 (6 bases each). This CDR3 has 16 amino acids. Trimming took 9 bases from V and 4 from J, leaving 21 bases between them. The germline V gene has CDR1 LNHDA and CDR2 SQIVND (reference sequence). Written as DNA, the CDR3 is TGTGCCAGCTCCATTACAGGGCGGGGATTCACCGGGGAGCTGTTTTTT. It translates to CASSITGRGFTGELFF.

The chain is built from TRBV15 and TRBJ1-5, with D unresolved. The CDR3 runs to 16 residues. Trimming took off 5 bases at V and 1 base at J, with 15 bases between the two ends. Germline V lookup: CDR1 LNHNV, CDR2 YYDKDF (reference sequence). Here the CDR3 DNA reads TGTGCCACCAGCTCGACCCACGCCTTAAGCAATCAGCCCCAGCATTTT. As protein: CATSSTHALSNQPQHF.

This chain uses TRBV4-1 with TRBJ2-5; the D gene is possibly TRBD1 (6 bases). CDR1 is MGHRA and CDR2 is YSYEKL in the germline V gene. Deletions cut 4 bases from V and 1 base from J, with 10 bases between. The CDR3 extends over 14 amino acids. The CDR3 DNA is TGCGCCAGCAGCCTCACACAGGGCCAAGAGACCCAGTACTTC. The encoded protein is CASSLTQGQETQYF.

The chain is built from TRBV7-9 and TRBJ1-2; 7 nucleotides line up with TRBD1. Germline assignment: CDR1 SEHNR and CDR2 FQNEAQ (reference sequence). The CDR3 runs to 14 residues. The V segment lost 4 bases and the J segment 3 bases; nucleotides outside the gene matches: 5. The CDR3 DNA reads as TGTGCCAGCAGCTGGACAGGCGCGGACTATGGCTACACCTTC. This codes for CASSWTGADYGYTF.

The chain employs TRBV6-6 and TRBJ2-3, with 7 bases matching TRBD2. The CDR3 spans 16 residues. Losses at the gene ends were 4 bases for V and 0 bases for J; bases not matched to a gene: 7. CDR1 is MNHNY, CDR2 SVGAGI, per germline (reference sequence). The CDR3 coding sequence is TGTGCCAGCAGTTTGTCGCGGGAGTTGAGCACAGATACGCAGTATTTT. Amino acid sequence: CASSLSRELSTDTQYF.

The rearrangement joins TRBV28 to TRBJ1-5; the D is unclear. The CDR3 spans 17 residues. V was pared by 2 bases and J by 2 bases, with 16 bases between. Per germline, CDR1 MDHEN and CDR2 SYDVKM. The CDR3 DNA is TGTGCCAGCAGTTTAGCGGTCAGGACGGTGGGCAATCAGCCCCAGCATTTT. Protein product: CASSLAVRTVGNQPQHF.

The V and J genes are TRBV19 and TRBJ2-3; no definite D call. Looked up from germline, CDR1 is LNHDA and CDR2 is SQIVND (reference sequence). Trimming took 3 bases from V and 2 from J, leaving 12 bases between them. The CDR3 has 15 residues. Here the CDR3 reads CASSIWAGDTDTQYF. CDR3 nucleotide sequence: TGTGCCAGTAGTATCTGGGCAGGAGACACAGATACGCAGTATTTT.

The V call is TRBV9, the J call TRBJ2-7; D unclear. Trimming removed 4 bases at V and 5 bases at J, with 16 bases between. Germline CDR1 and CDR2: SGDLS and YYNGEE. The CDR3 totals 14 residues. The CDR3, as DNA: TGTGCCAGCAGCCCCCCCTCACGAGGAAACGAGCAGTACTTC. Protein sequence: CASSPPSRGNEQYF.

CDR3 nucleotide sequence: TGTGCCAGCAGCGAGACCCCTCTAGACACTGAAGCTTTCTTT. Amino acid sequence: CASSETPLDTEAFF. The chain uses TRBV9 and TRBJ1-1; D gene uncertain. This CDR3 comprises 14 residues. Germline V CDR1 and CDR2: SGDLS, YYNGEE. Trimming cost V 3 bases and J 3 bases, with 12 bases left between them.

This clone was seen a few times. The chain couples TRBV30 to TRBJ1-6; D is perhaps TRBD1 (6 bases). The CDR3 is made up of 12 amino acids. Germline V gene sequence: CDR1 GTSNPN, CDR2 SVGIG (reference sequence). V lost 4 bases and J lost 10, with 11 bases in between. Here the CDR3 DNA reads TGTGCCTGGAAGTGGGGGCGCTCACCCCTCCACTTT. Translated, it gives CAWKWGRSPLHF.

The CDR3 region is CASSHNKEGYEQFF. DNA of the CDR3: TGTGCCAGCAGCCACAATAAGGAGGGCTATGAGCAGTTCTTC. The chain is built from TRBV4-2 and TRBJ2-1; TRBD2 is a possible D gene (6 bases). V gave up 3 bases and J gave up 8 bases, with 14 bases separating them. CDR3 length: 14 amino acids. Germline V gene sequence: CDR1 LGHNA, CDR2 YNFKEQ.